These T cell receptor beta chains were read from a single sample in a study of T-cell reconstitution after alpha-beta-depleted transplantation in children. Each CDR3 protein is one row after TCRdb ran MiXCR on the PCR reads. The sample gives 800,000 to 1,000,000 distinct CDR3 sequences, around 30% of which show up once; 28% is in the top ten. The specimen comprised PBMCs, mostly from graft donor cells, sampled 360 days after TCRalphabeta/CD19-depleted stem cell transplant. Every receptor here comes from a boy in the first two years of life who had a stem cell transplant for SCID, so the T cells may come from the graft donor. Each CDR3 is given with its conserved first and last residue. D genes are given only for firm matches. Clone size is not always given. Where it is, it says once, few, many or a class for expanded clones.

CDR3 protein	CDR3 DNA	clone size	D gene	V gene	J gene
CASSHLAGYTF	TGTGCCAGCAGCCACCTCGCGGGCTACACCTTC	NA	NA	TRBV7-8	TRBJ1-2
CASSPERGPLQEQYF	TGTGCCAGCAGTCCAGAGCGGGGGCCCCTCCAGGAGCAGTACTTC	NA	TRBD2	TRBV28	TRBJ2-7
CASRRGTTEAFF	TGTGCCAGCAGACGGGGGACCACTGAAGCTTTCTTT	NA	NA	TRBV12-3/TRBV12-4	TRBJ1-1
CASSQGAASGANVLTF	TGTGCCAGCAGCCAAGGGGCGGCCTCTGGGGCCAACGTCCTGACTTTC	few	NA	TRBV4-2	TRBJ2-6
CASSPLSGGNEQYF	TGTGCCAGCTCTCCCCTTTCAGGGGGCAACGAGCAGTACTTC	NA	TRBD1	TRBV18	TRBJ2-7
CASSSLDRGYGYTF	TGTGCCAGCAGCTCCTTGGACAGGGGCTATGGCTACACCTTC	few	TRBD1	TRBV7-9	TRBJ1-2
CASSFGTGRDEKLFF	TGCGCCAGCAGCTTCGGGACAGGGAGGGATGAAAAACTGTTTTTT	NA	TRBD1	TRBV5-1	TRBJ1-4
CASSPRGYGTGELFF	TGTGCCAGCAGCCCCAGGGGTTACGGCACCGGGGAGCTGTTTTTT	few	NA	TRBV5-5	TRBJ2-2
CASSPTSGGVNNEQFF	TGTGCCAGCAGTCCGACTAGCGGGGGGGTAAACAATGAGCAGTTCTTC	few	TRBD2	TRBV28	TRBJ2-1
CASSLDNGGKVFF	TGTGCCAGCAGCTTAGATAATGGGGGCAAGGTTTTCTTT	NA	NA	TRBV11-1	TRBJ1-1
CASSFSRDDEQYF	TGTGCCAGCAGTTTCTCCAGGGACGACGAGCAGTACTTC	few	NA	TRBV12-3/TRBV12-4	TRBJ2-7